The entry below describes one T cell receptor (beta chain). The data originate from a study of T cell changes during pregnancy in multiple sclerosis. The germline CDR1 and CDR2 sequences are MNHNS and SASEGT. Trimming left V 3 bases short and J 4 bases short, with 27 bases between. There are 19 residues in the CDR3. Only in-frame clones appear in the TCRdb table, and some are missing; sequencing was by immunoSEQ multiplex PCR. This sample has tens of thousands of clones, with 90% to 95% found just once. The gene calls are TRBV6-1 and TRBJ2-5; D might be TRBD1 (6 bases). This TCR derives from a female donor with multiple sclerosis, enrolled in a pregnancy study. The starting material was CD8+ T cells from peripheral blood mononuclear cells, obtained before pregnancy. The CDR3 nucleotides are TGTGCCAGCAGTGACATATATTATTACCGACAGGTCCAAGGAGAGACCCAGTACTTC. It is translated as CASSDIYYYRQVQGETQYF.